This T cell receptor (beta chain) appears in the sequencing data of a study of T cell changes during pregnancy in multiple sclerosis. This clone was counted only a few times. Clones were read by immunoSEQ multiplex PCR, and TCRdb kept only the in-frame ones, dropping some. There are fewer than 60,000 clones in the sample; 90% occur only once, and 5% to 7.5% lies in the top ten. The sequencing here drew on peripheral blood, taken in the third trimester of pregnancy. This TCR came from a female donor in good health, enrolled as a control in a pregnancy study.

CDR3 in DNA: TGTGCCAGCGCGGACCCGGGACACCCCACAGATACGCAGTATTTT. It is translated as CASADPGHPTDTQYF. This sequence joins TRBV27 and TRBJ2-3; D might be TRBD1 (6 bases). The CDR3 consists of 15 residues. V dropped 8 bases and J dropped 2 bases, with 17 bases sitting between them. Germline assignment: CDR1 MNHEY and CDR2 SMNVEV (reference sequence).